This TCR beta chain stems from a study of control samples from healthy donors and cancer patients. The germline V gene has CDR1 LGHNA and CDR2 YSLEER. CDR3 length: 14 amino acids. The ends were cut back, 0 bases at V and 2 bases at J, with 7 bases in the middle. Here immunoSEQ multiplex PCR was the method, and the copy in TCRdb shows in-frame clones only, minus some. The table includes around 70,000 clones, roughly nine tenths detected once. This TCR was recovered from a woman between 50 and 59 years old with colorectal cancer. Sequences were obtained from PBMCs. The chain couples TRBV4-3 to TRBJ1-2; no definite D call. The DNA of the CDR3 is TGCGCCAGCAGCCAAGAGTTGGAGAACTATGGCTACACCTTC. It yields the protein CASSQELENYGYTF.